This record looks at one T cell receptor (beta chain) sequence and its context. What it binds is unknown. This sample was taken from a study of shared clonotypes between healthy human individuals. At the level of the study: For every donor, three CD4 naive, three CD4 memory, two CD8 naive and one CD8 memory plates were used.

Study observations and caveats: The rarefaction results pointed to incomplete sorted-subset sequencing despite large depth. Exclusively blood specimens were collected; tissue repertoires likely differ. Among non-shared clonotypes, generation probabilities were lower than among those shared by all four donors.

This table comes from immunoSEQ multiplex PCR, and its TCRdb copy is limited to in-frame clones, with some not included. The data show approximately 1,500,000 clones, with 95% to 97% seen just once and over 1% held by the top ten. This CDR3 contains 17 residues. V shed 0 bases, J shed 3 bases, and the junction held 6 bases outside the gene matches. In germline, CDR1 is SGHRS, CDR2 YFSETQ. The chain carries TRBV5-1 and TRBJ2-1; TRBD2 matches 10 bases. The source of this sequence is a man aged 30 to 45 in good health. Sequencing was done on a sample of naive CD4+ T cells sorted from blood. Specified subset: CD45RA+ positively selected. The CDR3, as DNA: TGCGCCAGCAGCTTGGCCAGAGGGACTAGCGTCTACAATGAGCAGTTCTTC. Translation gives CASSLARGTSVYNEQFF. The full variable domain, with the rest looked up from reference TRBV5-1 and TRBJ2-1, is KAGVTQTPRYLIKTRGQQVTLSCSPISGHRSVSWYQQTPGQGLQFLFEYFSETQRNKGNFPGRFSGRQFSNSRSEMNVSTLELGDSALYLCASSLARGTSVYNEQFFGPGTRLTVL.